The 2 T cell receptor beta chains below come from one sample, sequenced in a study of graft-versus-host responses after intestinal transplantation. No antigens are known for them. Assay used: immunoSEQ multiplex PCR; TCRdb lists only in-frame clones, some missing. The sample records about 64,000 clones, 85% to 95% being singletons. Sequences were derived from unstimulated CD8+ T cells sorted from spleen or lymph node cells, sampled before transplant. These receptors were taken from a human donor who was the organ donor for an intestinal transplant.

The chain employs TRBV30 and TRBJ1-5, with D uncertain. V dropped 0 bases and J dropped 3 bases, with 9 bases sitting between them. In germline, CDR1 is GTSNPN, CDR2 SVGIG (reference sequence). The CDR3 covers 14 residues. The CDR3 sequence is CAWSVGGLNQPQHF. DNA of the CDR3: TGTGCCTGGAGTGTGGGTGGGCTCAATCAGCCCCAGCATTTT.

This chain links TRBV7-8 with TRBJ2-7, with 7 positions matching TRBD2. The CDR3 is 15 amino acids. In germline, CDR1 is SGHVS, CDR2 FQNEAQ. V gave up 5 bases and J gave up 1 base; unmatched junction bases: 8. CDR3 region: CASSPGRALSYEQYF. The DNA of the CDR3 is TGTGCCAGCAGCCCAGGGAGGGCCCTATCCTACGAGCAGTACTTC. Together with reference TRBV7-8 and TRBJ2-7, the CDR3 gives the full variable domain: GAGVSQSPRYKVAKRGQDVALRCDPISGHVSLFWYQQALGQGPEFLTYFQNEAQLDKSGLPSDRFFAERPEGSVSTLKIQRTQQEDSAVYLCASSPGRALSYEQYFGPGTRLTVT.